This entry lists 23 T cell receptor beta chains sequenced from one sample in a study of cytomegalovirus exposure and HLA in healthy donors. The primer mix had 60 Vbeta and 13 Jbeta primers. Here immunoSEQ multiplex PCR was the method, and the copy in TCRdb shows in-frame clones only, minus some. The sample consists of about 120,000 clones, under 80% of them appearing once. The specimen sequenced was PBMCs. The receptors come from a man in his sixties in good health and CMV-seropositive.

CDR3 sequence reads: CASSFPGEGVRTDTQYF. CDR3 coding DNA: TGCGCCAGCAGCTTCCCCGGGGAGGGCGTCCGCACAGATACGCAGTATTTT. The V gene is TRBV5-1, the J gene TRBJ2-3, with TRBD2 matching 7 bases. V shed 2 bases, J shed 1 base, and the junction held 10 bases outside the gene matches. Per the germline V gene, CDR1 is SGHRS and CDR2 is YFSETQ. The CDR3 spans 17 residues.

This clone was counted a few times. The chain links TRBV6-6 to TRBJ1-1; 8 bases fit TRBD1. V was clipped by 7 bases and J by 2 bases; unmatched bases: 6. The CDR3 spans 14 residues. Per germline, CDR1 MNHNY and CDR2 SVGAGI (reference sequence). CDR3 in DNA: TGTGCCAGCATCGACAGGGGTGAAAACACTGAAGCTTTCTTT. Translated: CASIDRGENTEAFF.

V and J are TRBV5-5 and TRBJ1-2; 9 bases are shared with TRBD1. The CDR3 totals 15 residues. The ends lost 0 bases at V and 2 bases at J; junction bases unmatched: 2. Germline V gives CDR1 SGHKS, CDR2 YYEKEE (reference sequence). CDR3 in DNA: TGTGCCAGCAGCTTGGGACAGGGGGAAAACTATGGCTACACCTTC. Amino acid sequence: CASSLGQGENYGYTF. The full variable domain, rest sourced from reference TRBV5-5 and TRBJ1-2, is DAGVTQSPTHLIKTRGQQVTLRCSPISGHKSVSWYQQVLGQGPQFIFQYYEKEERGRGNFPDRFSARQFPNYSSELNVNALLLGDSALYLCASSLGQGENYGYTFGSGTRLTVV.

To note about this clone: A junction end diverges from the germline sequence, so it may reflect a read error. The rearrangement joins TRBV7-9 to TRBJ2-5; 7 bases line up with TRBD2. The CDR3 length is 13 residues. Germline CDR1 reads SEHNR; CDR2 reads FQNEAQ (reference sequence). Here the CDR3 reads CSSSWREGETQYF. DNA of the CDR3: TGTTCCAGCAGCTGGAGGGAGGGAGAGACCCAGTACTTC.

This clone has just a few counts. The chain is built from TRBV25-1 and TRBJ1-2; 7 bases align to TRBD1. Germline V CDR1 and CDR2: MGHDK, SYGVNS. There are 16 residues in the CDR3. V shed 3 bases, J shed 7 bases, and the junction held 14 bases outside the gene matches. CDR3 nucleotides: TGTGCCAGCAGTGACTTTCCTTACGCCGGACAGGTTGGCTACACCTTC. Translating it yields CASSDFPYAGQVGYTF.

This chain joins TRBV4-1 and TRBJ1-1; D gene ambiguous. V shed 3 bases and J shed 0 bases, with 5 bases lying between them. Germline loops: CDR1 MGHRA, CDR2 YSYEKL. The CDR3 totals 13 residues. In DNA form, the CDR3 reads TGCGCCAGCAGCCAGGCGGTGAACACTGAAGCTTTCTTT. Translation gives CASSQAVNTEAFF.

V and J are TRBV5-1 and TRBJ1-2; TRBD1 matches 10 bases. The CDR3 length is 13 residues. Germline V CDR1 and CDR2: SGHRS, YFSETQ. Trimming removed 4 bases from V and 5 bases from J; junction bases left unmatched: 2. This chain's CDR3 is CASSRDRGYGYTF. In nucleotides, the CDR3 is TGCGCCAGCAGCCGGGACAGGGGATATGGCTACACCTTC.

This clone was counted between two and nine times. V usage is TRBV30 and J usage is TRBJ2-2, with TRBD2 matching 9 bases. This CDR3 comprises 16 residues. Germline V gene data show CDR1 as GTSNPN and CDR2 as SVGIG (reference sequence). V shed 0 bases and J 4 bases; nucleotides not matched to a gene: 6. DNA for the CDR3: TGTGCCTGGAGTGTATACCTAGCGGGGACCACCGGGGAGCTGTTTTTT. It translates to CAWSVYLAGTTGELFF.

The CDR3, as DNA: TGCGCCAGCAGCATGGGACAGGGGGAGTCTGAAGCTTTCTTT. Translation gives CASSMGQGESEAFF. V is TRBV5-1 and J is TRBJ1-1; TRBD1 aligns across 11 bases. Germline V gene sequence: CDR1 SGHRS, CDR2 YFSETQ. V dropped 4 bases and J dropped 6; count of bases not matched to a gene: 5. The CDR3 contains 14 residues.

The chain employs TRBV5-6 and TRBJ1-4; 8 nucleotides agree with TRBD1. With 6 bases clipped from V and 11 bases from J, the junction kept 9 bases outside the gene matches. The CDR3 runs 13 residues. Germline CDR1 and CDR2: SGHDT and YYEEEE. The CDR3 reads CASNGQGVPKLFF. DNA of the CDR3: TGTGCCAGCAACGGACAGGGCGTGCCTAAACTGTTTTTT.

V usage is TRBV5-6 and J usage is TRBJ2-1; TRBD2 matches at 7 bases. Looked up from germline, CDR1 is SGHDT and CDR2 is YYEEEE. The CDR3 runs to 16 residues. After removal of 3 bases from V and 3 bases from J, the junction contained 9 bases not matched to a gene. The CDR3, as DNA: TGTGCCAGCAGCTACCCATTAGCGGGTGGCTACAATGAGCAGTTCTTC. The encoded protein is CASSYPLAGGYNEQFF.

The genes are TRBV9 and TRBJ2-2, with 7 bases that match TRBD2. V was pared by 3 bases and J by 4 bases, with 6 bases of the junction left unmatched. The CDR3 is made up of 15 amino acids. Germline CDR1 SGDLS, CDR2 YYNGEE. The CDR3 sequence is CASSDRTSGTGELFF. The CDR3 DNA follows: TGTGCCAGCAGCGATAGGACTAGTGGCACCGGGGAGCTGTTTTTT.

This chain connects TRBV30 to TRBJ2-1; TRBD2 agrees at 7 bases. This CDR3 is 14 amino acids long. From germline, CDR1 is GTSNPN and CDR2 SVGIG (reference sequence). The junction had 14 bases not matched to a gene; V was cut back by 4 bases and J by 11 bases. As DNA, the CDR3 is TGTGCCTGGAAGGAAAATATCGGGGGGAATAAGCAGTTCTTC. It translates to CAWKENIGGNKQFF.

The chain combines TRBV9 with TRBJ1-3, with no clear D. V lost 0 bases and J 4 bases, leaving 5 bases between the germline ends. CDR1 is SGDLS and CDR2 is YYNGEE in the germline V gene. The CDR3 runs 13 residues. The DNA for the CDR3 is TGTGCCAGCAGCGTAGACGGGGGAAACACCATATATTTT. It codes for CASSVDGGNTIYF.

The CDR3 nucleotides read TGTGCCAGCAGCTTGGGCTCAGGGGGTGCGGGTCAGCCCCAGCATTTT. Protein: CASSLGSGGAGQPQHF. The rearrangement uses TRBV5-4 and TRBJ1-5; TRBD1 matches at 7 bases. The CDR3 covers 16 residues. V lost 0 bases, J lost 6 bases, and 9 bases stayed unmatched. Germline CDR1 and CDR2: SGHNT and YYREEE (reference sequence).

On this clone itself: Other DNA sequences in this specimen translate into the identical CDR3. The chain joins TRBV6-5 to TRBJ2-7; 7 bases fit TRBD1. Trimming took 2 bases from V and 4 from J; bases not matched to a gene: 5. The CDR3 totals 14 residues. Germline lookup yields CDR1 MNHEY and CDR2 SVGAGI. This CDR3 reads CASSYGQGVYEQYF. CDR3 bases: TGTGCCAGCAGTTACGGCCAGGGGGTATACGAGCAGTACTTC.

V and J are TRBV13 and TRBJ2-5; D perhaps matches TRBD1 (5 bases). The CDR3 length is 12 residues. Looked up from germline, CDR1 is PRHDT and CDR2 is FYEKMQ (reference sequence). V was clipped by 4 bases and J by 5 bases, with 8 bases between them. For the CDR3, the DNA is TGTGCCAGCAGCTCGTGGGGCGAGACCCAGTACTTC. The encoded protein is CASSSWGETQYF.

Concerning this clone: This sample includes further DNA sequences coding for the same CDR3. The CDR3 is CASSSDSPTDTQYF. The CDR3 nucleotides read TGCGCCAGCAGCTCTGACTCACCCACAGATACGCAGTATTTT. This chain uses TRBV5-1 with TRBJ2-3, with D unresolved. This CDR3 region has 14 residues. Germline CDR1 reads SGHRS; CDR2 reads YFSETQ. V lost 3 bases, J lost 2 bases, and 10 bases lay in between.

This clone was counted a single time. This sequence joins TRBV28 and TRBJ2-1; 7 bases fit TRBD2. Germline V gives CDR1 MDHEN, CDR2 SYDVKM. The length of the CDR3 is 14 residues. The J segment lost 6 bases and the V segment lost 3 bases, leaving 5 bases of the junction unmatched. The DNA for the CDR3 is TGTGCCAGCAGTTTCACTAGCGCTAGCAATGAGCAGTTCTTC. Amino acid sequence: CASSFTSASNEQFF.

The chain employs TRBV11-2 and TRBJ2-7, with D tentatively TRBD1 (6 bases). Deletions cut 3 bases from V and 6 bases from J, with 9 bases between. Germline V gene lookup returns CDR1 SGHAT and CDR2 FQNNGV. CDR3 length: 12 amino acids. Here the CDR3 reads CASSLDSTEQYF. CDR3 DNA sequence: TGTGCCAGCAGCTTGGACAGTACCGAGCAGTACTTC.

This sequence joins TRBV28 and TRBJ1-5; 8 bases are a match to TRBD1. V was pared by 6 bases and J by 0 bases, with 1 base of the junction left unmatched. CDR1 MDHEN and CDR2 SYDVKM come from the germline V gene. CDR3 size: 14 residues. The CDR3 here is CASRTGDSNQPQHF. The CDR3 DNA follows: TGTGCCAGCAGGACAGGGGATAGCAATCAGCCCCAGCATTTT. Together with reference TRBV28 and TRBJ1-5, the CDR3 gives the full variable domain: DVKVTQSSRYLVKRTGEKVFLECVQDMDHENMFWYRQDPGLGLRLIYFSYDVKMKEKGDIPEGYSVSREKKERFSLILESASTNQTSMYLCASRTGDSNQPQHFGDGTRLSIL.

The chain combines TRBV6-6 with TRBJ2-7; tentative D call: TRBD1 (6 bases). Per the germline V gene, CDR1 is MNHNY and CDR2 is SVGAGI (reference sequence). Trimming removed 6 bases at V and 3 bases at J, with 18 bases between. This CDR3 contains 15 residues. CDR3 region: CASRPRGAYLYEQYF. The DNA for the CDR3 is TGTGCCAGCAGGCCCAGGGGCGCGTACCTCTACGAGCAGTACTTC.

The chain combines TRBV19 with TRBJ1-2, with 11 bases matching TRBD1. This CDR3 is built from 16 residues. J gave up 4 bases and V 8 bases, and 12 bases lay outside the gene matches. Germline loops: CDR1 LNHDA, CDR2 SQIVND (reference sequence). The CDR3, as DNA: TGTGCCAGTTCCGGGACAGGGGGTCTAGGAGCCTATGGCTACACCTTC. Protein product: CASSGTGGLGAYGYTF.